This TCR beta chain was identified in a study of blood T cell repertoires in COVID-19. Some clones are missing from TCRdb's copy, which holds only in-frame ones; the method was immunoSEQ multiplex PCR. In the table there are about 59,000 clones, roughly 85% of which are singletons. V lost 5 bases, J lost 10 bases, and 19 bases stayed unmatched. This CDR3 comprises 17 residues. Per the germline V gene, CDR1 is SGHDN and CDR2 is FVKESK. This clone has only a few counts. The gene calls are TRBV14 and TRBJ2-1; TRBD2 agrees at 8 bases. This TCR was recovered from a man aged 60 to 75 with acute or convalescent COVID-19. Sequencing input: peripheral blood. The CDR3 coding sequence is TGTGCCAGCAGCTCCGGGACTAGAGGCGTGGATAGTGGAGAGCAGTTCTTC. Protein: CASSSGTRGVDSGEQFF.